The clone carrying this TCR beta chain was observed a handful of times. Antigen specificity is unknown. RNA amounts of about 0.45 to 1 ug underwent reverse transcription with random hexamers. Amplification of TCR beta CDR3 was carried out by immunoSEQ multiplex PCR, which covered 54 Vbeta and 13 Jbeta segments. Via MiXCR, TCRdb re-called the immunoSEQ multiplex PCR reads, giving one row per CDR3 protein. The profile shows 200,000 to 250,000 distinct CDR3 sequences, just over 90% of them singletons. The data were taken from a study of CD8 T cells in Susac syndrome. General study results and limits: The study's TCR sequencing and HLA analysis drew on a certain number of individuals. That number was acknowledged as relatively small.

V lost 4 bases and J lost 5, with 17 bases in between. The CDR3 extends over 15 amino acids. Germline loops: CDR1 MNHNS, CDR2 SASEGT. Purification of the CD8+ and CD4+ T cells relied on negative isolation, and TEMRA cells underwent FACS enrichment. The TCR comes from a human donor with multiple sclerosis. Sequenced: CD4+ T cells from PBMCs. The genes are TRBV6-1 and TRBJ1-1; a weak D match, TRBD1 (5 bases). CDR3 region: CASSVQPAGTTEAFF. DNA for the CDR3: TGTGCCAGCAGTGTCCAGCCCGCGGGGACGACTGAAGCTTTCTTT.